The next 29 T cell receptor beta chains were all read from a single sample in a study of OX40 agonist ivuxolimab in advanced cancers. TCRdb's table, derived via immunoSEQ multiplex PCR, lists solely in-frame clones and lacks some. This table holds tens of thousands of clones, about nine tenths found once. Source: CD4+ or CD8+ T cells sorted from blood, taken in a trial of the OX40 agonist ivuxolimab. The receptor source for this set is an adult with an advanced solid tumor such as melanoma, head and neck, liver or kidney cancer.

The CDR3 DNA reads as TGCGCCAGCAGTTTACCCGGGACAGGGATAAACACTGAAGCTTTCTTT. Translation gives CASSLPGTGINTEAFF. This chain links TRBV10-2 with TRBJ1-1, with 9 bases that match TRBD1. V lost 5 bases and J lost 2; bases outside the gene matches: 9. Germline CDR1 is WSHSY and CDR2 is SAAADI. The CDR3 extends over 16 amino acids.

J is TRBJ1-1 and V is TRBV7-3; D unresolved. Per germline, CDR1 SGHTA and CDR2 FQGTGA. The CDR3 runs to 13 residues. Trimming cost V 5 bases and J 5 bases, with 12 bases left between them. Written as DNA, the CDR3 is TGTGCCAGCAGCCAGCAAAGTAGAACTGAAGCTTTCTTT. Residues: CASSQQSRTEAFF.

The V and J genes are TRBV27 and TRBJ2-1, with D possibly being TRBD1 (5 bases). This CDR3 is 14 amino acids long. Germline V CDR1 and CDR2: MNHEY, SMNVEV (reference sequence). The germline V and J ends were trimmed by 0 bases and 6 bases, with 9 bases remaining between them. This CDR3 reads CASSLSIQGNEQFF. The CDR3 region has the DNA TGTGCCAGCAGTTTATCGATTCAGGGCAATGAGCAGTTCTTC.

V is TRBV7-9 and J is TRBJ1-1; the match to TRBD1 covers 7 bases. With 5 bases clipped from V and 5 bases from J, the junction kept 8 bases outside the gene matches. The CDR3 is 14 amino acids. CDR1 and CDR2 from the germline V gene are SEHNR and FQNEAQ (reference sequence). In nucleotides, the CDR3 is TGTGCCAGCAGCCAGAGACAGGGTTGGACTGAAGCTTTCTTT. Protein sequence: CASSQRQGWTEAFF.

The chain is built from TRBV7-2 and TRBJ1-2, with 10 positions matching TRBD1. The CDR3 covers 15 residues. Germline CDR1 and CDR2: SGHTA and FQGNSA. The V segment lost 6 bases and the J segment 4 bases; nucleotides outside the gene matches: 8. The CDR3 spells CASRPGTGVGYGYTF. CDR3 DNA sequence: TGTGCCAGCAGGCCCGGGACAGGGGTTGGCTATGGCTACACCTTC.

The chain employs TRBV7-2 and TRBJ2-5; D is possibly TRBD1 or TRBD2 (5 bases each). The length of the CDR3 is 13 residues. Per germline, CDR1 SGHTA and CDR2 FQGNSA. Trimming removed 5 bases from V and 9 bases from J, with 16 bases in between. CDR3 nucleotide sequence: TGTGCCAGCAGCGCCCGGGACGGTCTGGCCCAGTACTTC. The encoded protein is CASSARDGLAQYF.

This chain connects TRBV27 to TRBJ1-5; D is undetermined. CDR1 MNHEY and CDR2 SMNVEV come from the germline V gene (reference sequence). The CDR3 consists of 14 residues. The V gene lost 3 bases and the J gene lost 0 bases, with 6 bases spanning the gap. The CDR3 spells CASSLSGSNQPQHF. In DNA, the CDR3 is TGTGCCAGCAGTTTGTCAGGTAGCAATCAGCCCCAGCATTTT.

J is TRBJ1-2 and V is TRBV6-5; unclear D gene. The CDR3 extends over 13 amino acids. Deletions cut 6 bases from V and 6 bases from J, with 14 bases between. Germline V gene sequence: CDR1 MNHEY, CDR2 SVGAGI. CDR3 protein: CASSRPPGDGYTF. CDR3 nucleotide sequence: TGTGCCAGCAGCAGGCCTCCGGGAGATGGCTACACCTTC.

This chain joins TRBV6-5 and TRBJ1-5; D possibly corresponds to TRBD1 (6 bases). CDR3 length equals 14 residues. The ends were cut back, 2 bases at V and 5 bases at J, with 10 bases in the middle. Per germline, CDR1 MNHEY and CDR2 SVGAGI. CDR3 DNA sequence: TGTGCCAGCAGTTACGCAGGGGCGGATCAGCCCCAGCATTTT. Its protein product is CASSYAGADQPQHF.

The rearrangement links TRBV19 to TRBJ1-4; tentatively, D is TRBD1 (6 bases). CDR3 length: 15 residues. Trimming removed 4 bases at V and 0 bases at J, with 9 bases between. The germline V gene has CDR1 LNHDA and CDR2 SQIVND (reference sequence). In DNA form, the CDR3 reads TGTGCCAGTAGTAACGGGGACACAACTAATGAAAAACTGTTTTTT. Its protein is CASSNGDTTNEKLFF.

The rearrangement joins TRBV7-9 to TRBJ1-2, with D possibly being TRBD1 (6 bases). Deletions cut 4 bases from V and 0 bases from J, with 9 bases between. The CDR3 has 14 residues. CDR1 SEHNR and CDR2 FQNEAQ come from the germline V gene (reference sequence). The CDR3 region has the DNA TGTGCCAGCAGCTCCCGACAGGCTAACTATGGCTACACCTTC. Its translation is CASSSRQANYGYTF.

The V and J genes are TRBV19 and TRBJ2-3, with TRBD1 matching over 7 bases. Germline assignment: CDR1 LNHDA and CDR2 SQIVND (reference sequence). The CDR3 covers 15 residues. Trimming at V came to 1 base and at J to 2 bases, leaving 3 bases not matched to a gene. As DNA, the CDR3 is TGTGCCAGTAGTATAGGGGGGACAGCCACAGATACGCAGTATTTT. Encoded protein: CASSIGGTATDTQYF.

This chain links TRBV5-1 with TRBJ2-7; D might be TRBD1 or TRBD2, each matching 5 bases. The ends were cut back, 7 bases at V and 2 bases at J, with 16 bases in the middle. The V gene's germline CDR1 is SGHRS and CDR2 YFSETQ. This CDR3 has 14 amino acids. Here the CDR3 DNA reads TGCGCCAGCGGACGAGGGGACGAACCCTACGAGCAGTACTTC. Translated, it gives CASGRGDEPYEQYF.

The CDR3: CASSAQGTGKGYTF. Here the CDR3 DNA reads TGTGCCAGCAGCGCTCAGGGGACAGGGAAGGGCTACACCTTC. The rearrangement links TRBV7-9 to TRBJ1-2; 9 positions match TRBD1. This CDR3 spans 14 amino acids. Germline trimming cut 5 bases from V and 8 bases from J; bases unmatched to any gene: 9. Germline V gene data show CDR1 as SEHNR and CDR2 as FQNEAQ (reference sequence).

The J gene is TRBJ2-1, the V gene TRBV11-2; no reliable D call. Looked up from germline, CDR1 is SGHAT and CDR2 is FQNNGV. Trimming took off 0 bases at V and 9 bases at J, with 6 bases between the two ends. The CDR3 consists of 12 residues. This CDR3 is CASSLDLGEQFF. DNA for the CDR3: TGTGCCAGCAGCTTAGATCTTGGTGAGCAGTTCTTC.

The V gene is TRBV6-5, the J gene TRBJ2-7; 8 nucleotides agree with TRBD2. The CDR3 length is 15 residues. Germline CDR1 MNHEY, CDR2 SVGAGI. The V gene end was trimmed by 5 bases and the J gene end by 3 bases; junction bases not matched to a gene: 9. The CDR3 protein is CASSRYERGIYEQYF. The CDR3 nucleotides read TGTGCCAGCAGTCGATATGAGCGGGGGATCTACGAGCAGTACTTC.

CDR3: CASSRDGYNEQFF. CDR3 sequence (DNA): TGCGCCAGCAGCAGAGACGGATACAATGAGCAGTTCTTC. The chain carries TRBV5-1 and TRBJ2-1; D call uncertain. Germline loops: CDR1 SGHRS, CDR2 YFSETQ. The CDR3 loop spans 13 amino acids. Trimming stripped 4 bases from V and 4 bases from J, with 9 bases between.

The V and J genes are TRBV19 and TRBJ1-1, with 7 bases aligning to TRBD1. The CDR3 length is 17 residues. CDR1 LNHDA and CDR2 SQIVND come from the germline V gene (reference sequence). V trimming: 4 bases; J trimming: 0 bases; junction bases outside the gene matches: 11. The CDR3 bases are TGTGCCAGTAGTACCCCACGGGACAGAGCTATGAACACTGAAGCTTTCTTT. Protein product: CASSTPRDRAMNTEAFF.

The chain has TRBV5-1 and TRBJ1-1, with TRBD1 as a possible D gene (6 bases). Trimming shortened V by 2 bases and J by 5 bases, and 7 bases separated the two germline ends. CDR1 and CDR2 from the germline V gene are SGHRS and YFSETQ. The CDR3 covers 12 residues. In nucleotides, the CDR3 is TGCGCCAGCAGCTTACAGGGTACTGAAGCTTTCTTT. It translates to CASSLQGTEAFF. The entire variable domain, with the rest obtained from reference TRBV5-1 and TRBJ1-1, is as follows: KAGVTQTPRYLIKTRGQQVTLSCSPISGHRSVSWYQQTPGQGLQFLFEYFSETQRNKGNFPGRFSGRQFSNSRSEMNVSTLELGDSALYLCASSLQGTEAFFGQGTRLTVV.

In this sample, this clone turned up a few times. Other nucleotide sequences in the sample specify the same CDR3. The chain is built from TRBV7-6 and TRBJ1-6, with a possible D match to TRBD1 (6 bases). The germline V gene has CDR1 SGHVS and CDR2 FNYEAQ. CDR3 length: 14 amino acids. The germline V and J ends were trimmed by 1 base and 7 bases, with 8 bases remaining between them. Written as DNA, the CDR3 is TGTGCCAGCAGCTTAGGACAGGTGAATTCACCCCTCCACTTT. Translated: CASSLGQVNSPLHF.

This clone was detected only once. This sequence joins TRBV11-3 and TRBJ2-1, with TRBD2 matching 10 bases. The V and J ends lost 0 bases and 7 bases, in that order; junction bases with no gene match: 9. CDR3 size: 17 residues. The germline V gene has CDR1 SGHNT and CDR2 YENEEA. The CDR3 region has the DNA TGTGCCAGCAGCTTAGACCCAGCGGGGGGGCCCGCGAATGAGCAGTTCTTC. Protein: CASSLDPAGGPANEQFF. The whole variable domain, filled in from reference TRBV11-3 and TRBJ2-1, reads EAGVVQSPRYKIIEKKQPVAFWCNPISGHNTLYWYLQNLGQGPELLIRYENEEAVDDSQLPKDRFSAERLKGVDSTLKIQPAELGDSAVYLCASSLDPAGGPANEQFFGPGTRLTVL.

The chain combines TRBV30 with TRBJ2-7; D is uncertain. This CDR3 has 12 residues. Germline assignment: CDR1 GTSNPN and CDR2 SVGIG (reference sequence). Between the trimmed V and J ends, which lost 8 bases and 2 bases, there was a span of 13 bases. CDR3 in amino acids: CALQDKTYEQYF. Written as DNA, the CDR3 is TGTGCCCTACAAGACAAGACCTACGAGCAGTACTTC.

The V and J genes are TRBV11-2 and TRBJ1-6; 7 bases match TRBD1. The germline gives CDR1 SGHAT, CDR2 FQNNGV. V gave up 2 bases and J gave up 8 bases; unmatched junction bases: 6. This CDR3 is built from 15 residues. CDR3 sequence (DNA): TGTGCCAGCAGCTTATATGCAGGGGGGGATTCACCCCTCCACTTT. Encoded protein: CASSLYAGGDSPLHF.

The chain carries TRBV5-4 and TRBJ1-6; D is unresolved. Germline CDR1 reads SGHNT; CDR2 reads YYREEE (reference sequence). The CDR3 contains 15 residues. V lost 0 bases, J lost 7 bases, and 11 bases lay in between. The CDR3 sequence: CASSLGGRLNSPLHF. The CDR3 DNA sequence: TGTGCCAGCAGCTTGGGAGGACGCTTGAATTCACCCCTCCACTTT.

The V call is TRBV2, the J call TRBJ2-7; either TRBD1 or TRBD2 may supply D (6 bases each). The germline V gene encodes CDR1 SNHLY and CDR2 FYNNEI. The CDR3 length is 13 residues. Trimming stripped 6 bases from V and 7 bases from J, with 16 bases between. This CDR3 is CASSALTGREQYF. For the CDR3, the DNA is TGTGCCAGCAGCGCTTTAACAGGGAGGGAGCAGTACTTC.

This chain connects TRBV7-2 to TRBJ2-1; D gene uncertain. Trimming shortened V by 3 bases and J by 7 bases, and 10 bases separated the two germline ends. Germline CDR1 reads SGHTA; CDR2 reads FQGNSA. The CDR3 runs 13 residues. CDR3 bases: TGTGCCAGCAGCTTCTATTGGGGTAATGAGCAGTTCTTC. Translated, it gives CASSFYWGNEQFF.

The rearrangement uses TRBV21-1 and TRBJ2-1; the table's TRBD2 call for D was not verified on the DNA. TRBV21-1 is marked as a pseudogene. This CDR3 spans 16 amino acids. The CDR3 protein is CASSKTPQRGVNEQFF. CDR3 in DNA: TGTGCCAGCAGCAAAACCCCTCAGCGGGGGGTAAATGAGCAGTTCTTC.

This clone was recorded only once. V is TRBV30 and J is TRBJ2-5, with TRBD1 matching over 8 bases. CDR1 is GTSNPN and CDR2 is SVGIG in the germline V gene (reference sequence). This CDR3 has 11 amino acids. With 2 bases clipped from V and 11 bases from J, the junction kept 4 bases outside the gene matches. CDR3: CAWSTDREQYF. In DNA, the CDR3 is TGTGCCTGGAGTACGGACAGGGAGCAGTACTTC.

The chain couples TRBV19 to TRBJ1-5; TRBD1 agrees at 9 bases. Germline assignment: CDR1 LNHDA and CDR2 SQIVND (reference sequence). The CDR3 has 15 residues. J lost 0 bases, V lost 7 bases, and 4 bases had no gene match. The CDR3 DNA follows: TGTGCCAGTAAGGAGACAGGGGGTAGCAATCAGCCCCAGCATTTT. This gives the protein CASKETGGSNQPQHF.